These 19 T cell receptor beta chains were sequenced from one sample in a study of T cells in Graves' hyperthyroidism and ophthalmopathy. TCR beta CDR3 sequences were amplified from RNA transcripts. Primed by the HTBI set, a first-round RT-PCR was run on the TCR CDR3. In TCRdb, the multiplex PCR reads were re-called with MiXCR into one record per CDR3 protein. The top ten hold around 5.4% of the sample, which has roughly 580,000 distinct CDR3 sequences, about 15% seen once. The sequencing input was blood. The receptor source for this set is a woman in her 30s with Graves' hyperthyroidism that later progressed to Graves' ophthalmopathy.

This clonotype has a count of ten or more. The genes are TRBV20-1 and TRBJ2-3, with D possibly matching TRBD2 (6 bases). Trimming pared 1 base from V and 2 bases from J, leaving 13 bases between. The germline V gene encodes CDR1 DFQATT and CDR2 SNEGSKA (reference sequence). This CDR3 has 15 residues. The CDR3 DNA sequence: TGCAGTGCTAGAGGTTTGAGGGAGGTCACAGATACGCAGTATTTT. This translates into CSARGLREVTDTQYF.

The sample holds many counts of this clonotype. The CDR3 is CATSDWDSNYGYTF. CDR3 in DNA: TGTGCCACCAGTGATTGGGACAGTAACTATGGCTACACCTTC. The genes are TRBV24-1 and TRBJ1-2; 7 nucleotides line up with TRBD1. The CDR3 is 14 residues long. Looked up from germline, CDR1 is KGHDR and CDR2 is SFDVKD. J was trimmed by 1 base and V by 2 bases; bases with no gene match: 0.

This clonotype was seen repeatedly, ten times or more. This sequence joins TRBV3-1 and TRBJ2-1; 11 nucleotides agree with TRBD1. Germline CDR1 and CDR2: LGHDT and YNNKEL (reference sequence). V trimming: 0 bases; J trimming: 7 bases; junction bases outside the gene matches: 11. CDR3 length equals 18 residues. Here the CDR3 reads CASSQDWPGTGGANEQFF. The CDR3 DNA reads TGTGCCAGCAGCCAAGATTGGCCGGGGACAGGGGGGGCAAATGAGCAGTTCTTC.

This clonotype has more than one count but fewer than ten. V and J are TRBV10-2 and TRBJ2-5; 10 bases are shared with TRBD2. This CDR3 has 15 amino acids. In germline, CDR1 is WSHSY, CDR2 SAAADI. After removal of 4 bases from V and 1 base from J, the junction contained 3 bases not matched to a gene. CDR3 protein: CASSGGLAAQETQYF. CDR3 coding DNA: TGCGCCAGCAGTGGCGGACTAGCGGCCCAAGAGACCCAGTACTTC.

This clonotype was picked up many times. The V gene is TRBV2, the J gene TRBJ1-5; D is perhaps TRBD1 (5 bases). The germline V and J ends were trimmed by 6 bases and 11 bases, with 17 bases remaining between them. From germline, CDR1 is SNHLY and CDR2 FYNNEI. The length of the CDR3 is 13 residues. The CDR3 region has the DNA TGTGCCAGCAGAGTTCAGGGAAATGGGGCCCAGCATTTT. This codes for CASRVQGNGAQHF.

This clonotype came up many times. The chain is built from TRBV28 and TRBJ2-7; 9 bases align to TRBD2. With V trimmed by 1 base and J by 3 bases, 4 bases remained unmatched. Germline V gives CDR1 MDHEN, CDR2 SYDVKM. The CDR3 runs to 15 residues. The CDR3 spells CASSLSAGGVYEQYF. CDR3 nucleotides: TGTGCCAGCAGTTTATCGGCGGGAGGGGTCTACGAGCAGTACTTC.

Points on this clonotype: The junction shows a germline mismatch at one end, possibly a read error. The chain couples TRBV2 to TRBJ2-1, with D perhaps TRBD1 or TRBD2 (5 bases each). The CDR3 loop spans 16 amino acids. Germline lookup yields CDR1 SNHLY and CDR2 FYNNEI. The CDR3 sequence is CDSSEAGAHSYNEQFF. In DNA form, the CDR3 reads TGTGACAGCAGTGAAGCCGGGGCCCACTCCTACAATGAGCAGTTCTTC.

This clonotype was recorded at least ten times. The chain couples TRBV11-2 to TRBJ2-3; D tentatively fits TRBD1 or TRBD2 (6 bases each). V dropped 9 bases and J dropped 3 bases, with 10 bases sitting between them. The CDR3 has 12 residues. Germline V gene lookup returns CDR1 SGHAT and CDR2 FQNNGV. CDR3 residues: CASGGRTDTQYF. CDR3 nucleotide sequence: TGTGCCAGTGGGGGGCGGACAGATACGCAGTATTTT.

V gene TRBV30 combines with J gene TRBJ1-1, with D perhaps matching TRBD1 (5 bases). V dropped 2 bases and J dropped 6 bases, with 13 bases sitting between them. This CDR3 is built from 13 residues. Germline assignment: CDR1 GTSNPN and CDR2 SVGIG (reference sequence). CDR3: CAWSMGEGPEAFF. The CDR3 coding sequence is TGTGCCTGGAGTATGGGGGAAGGACCTGAAGCTTTCTTT.

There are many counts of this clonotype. The CDR3 DNA sequence: TGCAGTGCTAGAGATAAAAGGGTAGCACCCAGCCCAGATACGCAGTATTTT. It translates to CSARDKRVAPSPDTQYF. The gene calls are TRBV20-1 and TRBJ2-3; no clear D gene. This CDR3 is 17 amino acids long. The V and J ends lost 0 bases and 4 bases respectively, with 20 bases between them. From germline, CDR1 is DFQATT and CDR2 SNEGSKA (reference sequence).

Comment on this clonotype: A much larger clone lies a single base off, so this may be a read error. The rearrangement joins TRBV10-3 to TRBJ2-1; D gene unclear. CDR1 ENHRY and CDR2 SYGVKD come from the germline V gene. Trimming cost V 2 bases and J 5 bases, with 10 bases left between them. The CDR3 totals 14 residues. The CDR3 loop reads CAISEPFRNNEQFF. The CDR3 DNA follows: TGTGCCATCAGTGAGCCCTTTCGGAACAATGAGCAGTTCTTC.

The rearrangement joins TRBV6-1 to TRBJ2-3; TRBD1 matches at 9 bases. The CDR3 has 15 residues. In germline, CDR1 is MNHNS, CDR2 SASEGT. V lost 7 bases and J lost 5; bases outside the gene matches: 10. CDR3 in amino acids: CASTLGDRVKDTQYF. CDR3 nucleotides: TGTGCCAGCACCCTCGGGGACAGGGTGAAAGATACGCAGTATTTT.

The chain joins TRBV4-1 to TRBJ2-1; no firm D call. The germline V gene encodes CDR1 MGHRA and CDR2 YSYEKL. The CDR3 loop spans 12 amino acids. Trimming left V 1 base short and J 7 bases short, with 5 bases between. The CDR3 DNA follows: TGCGCCAGCAGCCAAGGAATGAATGAGCAGTTCTTC. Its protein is CASSQGMNEQFF.

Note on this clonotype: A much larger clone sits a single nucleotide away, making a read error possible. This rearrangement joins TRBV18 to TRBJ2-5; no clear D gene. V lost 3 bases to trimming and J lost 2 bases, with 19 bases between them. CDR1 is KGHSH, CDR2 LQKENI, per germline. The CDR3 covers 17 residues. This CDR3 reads CASSPAMMDGSQETQYF. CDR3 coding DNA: TGTGCCAGCTCACCGGCGATGATGGACGGAAGTCAAGAGACCCAGTACTTC.

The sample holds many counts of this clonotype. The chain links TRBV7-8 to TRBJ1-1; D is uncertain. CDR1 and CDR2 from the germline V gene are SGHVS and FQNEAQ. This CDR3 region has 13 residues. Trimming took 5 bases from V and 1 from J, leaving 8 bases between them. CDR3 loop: CASSANPNTEAFF. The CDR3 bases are TGTGCCAGCAGCGCCAACCCGAACACTGAAGCTTTCTTT.

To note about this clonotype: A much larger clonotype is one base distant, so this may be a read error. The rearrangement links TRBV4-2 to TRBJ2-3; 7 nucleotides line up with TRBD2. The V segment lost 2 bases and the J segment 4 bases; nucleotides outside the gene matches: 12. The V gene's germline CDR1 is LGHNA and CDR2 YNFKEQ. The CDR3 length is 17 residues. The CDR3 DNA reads TGTGCCAGCAGCCAATATAACGGGGAGCGGGACTCAGATACGCAGTATTTT. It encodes CASSQYNGERDSDTQYF.

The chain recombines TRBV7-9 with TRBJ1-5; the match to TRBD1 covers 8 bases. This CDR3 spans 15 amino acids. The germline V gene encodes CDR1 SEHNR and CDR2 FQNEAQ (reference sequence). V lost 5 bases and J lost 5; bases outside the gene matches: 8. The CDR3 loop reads CASSQGAREDQPQHF. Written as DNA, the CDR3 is TGTGCCAGCAGCCAGGGGGCCAGGGAGGATCAGCCCCAGCATTTT.

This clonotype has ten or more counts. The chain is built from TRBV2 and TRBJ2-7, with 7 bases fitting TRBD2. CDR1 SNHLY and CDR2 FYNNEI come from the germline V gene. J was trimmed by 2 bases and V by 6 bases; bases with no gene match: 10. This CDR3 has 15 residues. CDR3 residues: CASSTSGGGTYEQYF. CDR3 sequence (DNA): TGTGCCAGCAGCACCTCTGGCGGGGGAACCTACGAGCAGTACTTC.

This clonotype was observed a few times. The CDR3 spells CASRPSLRGLLYNEQFF. The CDR3 DNA sequence: TGTGCCAGCAGGCCCTCCCTGCGGGGGCTACTCTACAATGAGCAGTTCTTC. The V and J genes are TRBV25-1 and TRBJ2-1, with D tentatively TRBD2 (7 bases). Germline loops: CDR1 MGHDK, CDR2 SYGVNS. V lost 6 bases, J lost 3 bases, and 21 bases lay in between. This CDR3 is 17 amino acids long.